One and the same sample provided the 20 T cell receptor beta chains below, sequenced in a study of metastatic and nonmetastatic thyroid tumors. TCRdb re-called the PCR reads with MiXCR. The sample yields fewer than 16,000 clones, 24% seen once. All patients reached thyroid surgery having received no treatment beforehand. Sequenced: tumor tissue. The receptors come from a female donor with papillary thyroid cancer or a benign thyroid nodule (not recorded which). Some clones in this sample may be carry-over from other donors' samples.

This clone was observed many times. The rearrangement joins TRBV12-3 or TRBV12-4 to TRBJ2-5; D is ambiguous. CDR3 size: 13 residues. V shed 3 bases and J shed 3 bases, with 8 bases lying between them. In DNA form, the CDR3 reads TGTGCCAGCAGTTTCTTAGGGAAAGAGACCCAGTACTTC. Protein sequence: CASSFLGKETQYF.

In its sample, this clone is medium-sized. Here the CDR3 reads CASSSGPGPRLWSPLHF. For the CDR3, the DNA is TGTGCCAGCAGCTCGGGACCGGGACCGCGATTGTGGTCACCCCTCCACTTT. This chain joins TRBV7-8 and TRBJ1-6; tentative D call: TRBD1 (5 bases). Trimming left V 4 bases short and J 10 bases short, with 23 bases between. CDR1 is SGHVS, CDR2 FQNEAQ, per germline. The CDR3 spans 17 residues.

By proportion, this clone is medium-sized. The V call is TRBV6-2 or TRBV6-3, the J call TRBJ2-7, with TRBD1 identical over 11 bases. The CDR3 spans 15 residues. J was trimmed by 6 bases and V by 4 bases; bases with no gene match: 8. Germline V gene data show CDR1 as MNHEY and CDR2 as SVGEGT. This chain's CDR3 is CASSSRTGGVFEQYF. In DNA form, the CDR3 reads TGTGCCAGCAGTTCCCGGACAGGGGGCGTTTTCGAGCAGTACTTC.

In this sample, this clone turned up many times. The V gene is TRBV2, the J gene TRBJ2-2; 12 nucleotides agree with TRBD2. This CDR3 comprises 16 residues. V lost 4 bases to trimming and J lost 3 bases; unmatched junction nucleotides: 3. Germline CDR1 reads SNHLY; CDR2 reads FYNNEI. CDR3 bases: TGTGCCAGCAGTGCCCTAGCGGGAGGGGACACCGGGGAGCTGTTTTTT. This encodes CASSALAGGDTGELFF.

At least ten counts were recorded for this clone. CDR3 DNA: TGCAGTGCCTCGACTAGCGCGAGAGAGACCCAGTACTTC. Translated: CSASTSARETQYF. The chain combines TRBV20-1 with TRBJ2-5, with 8 bases identical to TRBD2. Germline lookup yields CDR1 DFQATT and CDR2 SNEGSKA (reference sequence). This CDR3 spans 13 amino acids. Trimming removed 6 bases from V and 4 bases from J; junction bases left unmatched: 7.

This clone was seen only a few times. A clone one base away is much larger, so this may be a read error. This chain uses TRBV4-1 with TRBJ1-1, with 7 bases that match TRBD1. CDR1 is MGHRA and CDR2 is YSYEKL in the germline V gene. V trimming: 4 bases; J trimming: 5 bases; junction bases outside the gene matches: 10. The CDR3 has 15 residues. The CDR3 is CASSRRQGKETEAFF. CDR3 DNA: TGCGCCAGCAGCCGCCGACAGGGAAAGGAAACTGAAGCTTTCTTT.

This clone turned up a few times. V gene TRBV6-2 or TRBV6-3 combines with J gene TRBJ1-2; 10 bases agree with TRBD1. V trimming: 7 bases; J trimming: 8 bases; junction bases outside the gene matches: 7. CDR1 is MNHEY and CDR2 is SVGEGT in the germline V gene. The CDR3 sequence is 13 residues long. The CDR3 DNA reads TGTGCCAGCACTAAGACAGGGGGCTACGGCTACACCTTC. Protein: CASTKTGGYGYTF.

The CDR3 reads CSALTSGGFTDTQYF. The DNA for the CDR3 is TGCAGTGCTTTGACTAGCGGGGGATTCACAGATACGCAGTATTTT. The chain combines TRBV20-1 with TRBJ2-3, with 12 bases aligning to TRBD2. The CDR3 contains 15 residues. The germline V gene has CDR1 DFQATT and CDR2 SNEGSKA (reference sequence). J was trimmed by 2 bases and V by 5 bases; bases with no gene match: 5.

This clone ranks as medium-sized. The genes are TRBV11-2 and TRBJ2-3; 8 positions agree with TRBD2. The CDR3 runs to 15 residues. Looked up from germline, CDR1 is SGHAT and CDR2 is FQNNGV. Losses at the gene ends were 5 bases for V and 4 bases for J; bases not matched to a gene: 8. CDR3 protein: CASSRNSGTADTQYF. CDR3 in DNA: TGTGCCAGCAGCCGAAATAGCGGGACGGCAGATACGCAGTATTTT.

This clone occurred many times. The J gene is TRBJ1-1, the V gene TRBV19; D not resolved. Germline CDR1 LNHDA, CDR2 SQIVND (reference sequence). The V and J ends lost 3 bases and 10 bases respectively, with 9 bases between them. This CDR3 is built from 11 residues. CDR3 sequence: CASSIAWGAFF. The DNA for the CDR3 is TGTGCCAGTAGTATCGCCTGGGGAGCTTTCTTT. The variable domain in full, with the rest retrieved from reference TRBV19 and TRBJ1-1, is DGGITQSPKYLFRKEGQNVTLSCEQNLNHDAMYWYRQDPGQGLRLIYYSQIVNDFQKGDIAEGYSVSREKKESFPLTVTSAQKNPTAFYLCASSIAWGAFFGQGTRLTVV.

The chain links TRBV20-1 to TRBJ2-3, with TRBD2 identical over 15 bases. The V segment lost 6 bases and the J segment 3 bases; nucleotides outside the gene matches: 7. This CDR3 has 16 residues. Per the germline V gene, CDR1 is DFQATT and CDR2 is SNEGSKA (reference sequence). The CDR3 sequence: CSAPGTSGRKTDTQYF. The CDR3 coding sequence is TGCAGTGCACCTGGGACTAGCGGGAGGAAAACAGATACGCAGTATTTT.

Within the sample, this clone is medium-sized. The J gene is TRBJ2-1, the V gene TRBV7-2; 10 bases agree with TRBD2. This CDR3 has 17 residues. The germline V gene has CDR1 SGHTA and CDR2 FQGNSA. Trimming cost V 4 bases and J 6 bases; bases outside gene matches: 12. CDR3 sequence reads: CASSWGNLAGVRNEQFF. The CDR3 region has the DNA TGTGCCAGCAGCTGGGGTAACCTAGCGGGAGTACGCAATGAGCAGTTCTTC.

This CDR3 reads CASSGGTNSYEQYF. In DNA, the CDR3 is TGTGCCAGCAGTGGGGGGACTAACTCCTACGAGCAGTACTTC. This chain links TRBV6-1 with TRBJ2-7; 7 bases are a match to TRBD2. Germline V gives CDR1 MNHNS, CDR2 SASEGT. This CDR3 is built from 14 residues. Trimming cost V 4 bases and J 0 bases; bases outside gene matches: 3.

This clone was seen many times. V is TRBV19 and J is TRBJ1-5; TRBD1 is a possible D gene (5 bases). CDR3 size: 14 residues. CDR1 LNHDA and CDR2 SQIVND come from the germline V gene (reference sequence). V was shortened by 3 bases and J by 1 base, with 7 bases between the two germline ends. The CDR3 DNA reads as TGTGCCAGTAGTATTGGGGGAAGCAATCAGCCCCAGCATTTT. This sequence encodes CASSIGGSNQPQHF.

This clone has a count of ten or more. The rearrangement uses TRBV14 and TRBJ1-2; 7 bases agree with TRBD1. The V gene's germline CDR1 is SGHDN and CDR2 FVKESK. There are 13 residues in the CDR3. Germline trimming cut 4 bases from V and 6 bases from J; bases unmatched to any gene: 5. The DNA for the CDR3 is TGTGCCAGCAGCCGCGACAGGGTGGATGGCTACACCTTC. It translates to CASSRDRVDGYTF.

This chain uses TRBV20-1 with TRBJ1-1; no reliable D call. The CDR3 runs to 12 residues. Germline CDR1 is DFQATT and CDR2 is SNEGSKA (reference sequence). The germline V and J ends were trimmed by 3 bases and 0 bases, with 5 bases remaining between them. CDR3 DNA sequence: TGCAGTGCTAGTCACATGAACACTGAAGCTTTCTTT. This sequence encodes CSASHMNTEAFF.

This chain links TRBV5-1 with TRBJ2-3, with D unresolved. The V end lost 0 bases, the J end lost 5 bases, and 13 bases lay between the germline ends. There are 15 residues in the CDR3. The germline V gene encodes CDR1 SGHRS and CDR2 YFSETQ. The CDR3 region has the DNA TGCGCCAGCAGCTTGGCCGGTCCTAGTATAGATACGCAGTATTTT. Its translation is CASSLAGPSIDTQYF.

Turning to this clone: This may be a read error: a much more frequent sequence differs by one nucleotide. The CDR3 reads CASSSQIGAFF. In nucleotides, the CDR3 is TGTGCCAGCAGCTCCCAGATAGGGGCTTTCTTT. V and J are TRBV7-9 and TRBJ1-1; D ambiguous. Trimming took 4 bases from V and 11 from J, leaving 11 bases between them. This CDR3 spans 11 amino acids. Germline V gene lookup returns CDR1 SEHNR and CDR2 FQNEAQ (reference sequence). Full variable domain (missing parts from reference TRBV7-9 and TRBJ1-1): DTGVSQNPRHKITKRGQNVTFRCDPISEHNRLYWYRQTLGQGPEFLTYFQNEAQLEKSRLLSDRFSAERPKGSFSTLEIQRTEQGDSAMYLCASSSQIGAFFGQGTRLTVV.

The chain recombines TRBV6-2 or TRBV6-3 with TRBJ2-7; 14 nucleotides align to TRBD2. V gave up 5 bases and J gave up 7 bases; unmatched junction bases: 7. CDR1 MNHEY and CDR2 SVGEGT come from the germline V gene. CDR3 size: 15 residues. Written as DNA, the CDR3 is TGTGCCAGCAGTCGACCGGGACTAGCGGGAGAAGAGCAGTACTTC. Its translation: CASSRPGLAGEEQYF.

This clone was detected a few times. The chain recombines TRBV2 with TRBJ2-7, with a weak D call TRBD2 (5 bases). V lost 5 bases and J lost 0, with 8 bases in between. The germline V gene encodes CDR1 SNHLY and CDR2 FYNNEI. The CDR3 consists of 13 residues. CDR3 DNA: TGTGCCAGCAGTAGCGGTCCCTCCTACGAGCAGTACTTC. Protein: CASSSGPSYEQYF.